The rows below give T cell receptor beta chains drawn from one sample of a study of response to subunit inactivated influenza vaccine. Each CDR3 protein gets one entry after TCRdb re-called the RT-PCR reads with MiXCR. The table lists 300,000 to 350,000 distinct CDR3 sequences, around a fifth of them singletons. The sequenced sample was PBMCs from blood, obtained approximately 20 months after vaccination. Every receptor here comes from a man aged 50 to 69 who received an inactivated influenza vaccine. Each CDR3 is given with its conserved first and last residue. The order of the fields is clone size, V gene, D gene, J gene, CDR3 protein. A D gene is named only where the DNA matches it firmly. Some rows mark clone size as missing; the rest say once, few, many or name a class of expanded clone.

-,TRBV10-3,TRBD2,TRBJ2-3,CAISGGSGRALDTQYF
once,TRBV27,-,TRBJ2-2,CASSPPRGLKAGELFF
-,TRBV20-1,TRBD1,TRBJ2-7,CSATDRGDEQYF
many,TRBV29-1,-,TRBJ1-5,CSVSGEGDQPQHF
-,TRBV11-1,-,TRBJ2-7,CASSLDTNYEQYF
few,TRBV9,-,TRBJ1-1,CASSVVEGEAFF
-,TRBV7-6,-,TRBJ2-7,CASSAGTIYEQYF
-,TRBV20-1,TRBD2,TRBJ2-1,CSARSLAGRYNEQFF
few,TRBV6-5,-,TRBJ2-3,CASSYSLTGAGTTDTQYF
few,TRBV5-1,-,TRBJ1-5,CASSLGASGGTQPQHF
-,TRBV6-5,TRBD1,TRBJ1-6,CASSYSGQGEWDIVSPLHF
-,TRBV5-5,-,TRBJ2-4,CASSPAGLSKNIQYF
-,TRBV5-6,-,TRBJ1-2,CASGLTGIRYGYTF
-,TRBV12-3/TRBV12-4,-,TRBJ1-6,CASTLGAVGSPLHF
few,TRBV6-5,-,TRBJ1-5,CASSYSSQYQPQHF
-,TRBV6-2/TRBV6-3,-,TRBJ1-1,CASTRWRIGDTEAFF
-,TRBV23-1,TRBD1,TRBJ1-5,CASSQDRDRSPFSNQPQHF
few,TRBV11-1,-,TRBJ2-6,CASSSRDLKTVGANVLTF
few,TRBV7-2,-,TRBJ1-2,CASSSGTLEGYTF
-,TRBV29-1,TRBD1,TRBJ2-3,CSVEAGGRTDTQYF
-,TRBV9,TRBD1,TRBJ2-2,CASSVRGQGGTGELFF
-,TRBV28,-,TRBJ1-1,CASSFQVTMNTEAFF
-,TRBV6-2/TRBV6-3,-,TRBJ2-2,CASRHHAGELFF
few,TRBV7-9,TRBD1,TRBJ1-6,CASSFPGGNSPLHF
many,TRBV12-3/TRBV12-4,TRBD1,TRBJ1-6,CASSQTGGGSPLHF
few,TRBV14,-,TRBJ1-5,CASSQKGSDKEDQPQHF
few,TRBV23-1,-,TRBJ1-5,CASSRLRDSNQPQHF
-,TRBV28,TRBD1,TRBJ2-7,CASSSTGTAIYEQYF
-,TRBV5-5,-,TRBJ2-1,CASSLNPSAYNEQFF
-,TRBV24-1,TRBD2,TRBJ2-7,CATSDGGGVRNEQYF
-,TRBV15,TRBD2,TRBJ2-3,CATSTLAGVGDTQYF
-,TRBV27,TRBD2,TRBJ2-5,CASSLGGEKTQYF
many,TRBV5-6,TRBD1,TRBJ1-6,CASRGTAKNSPLHF
once,TRBV7-8,-,TRBJ2-3,CASSRRRTARTDTQYF
few,TRBV12-3/TRBV12-4,-,TRBJ1-2,CASSLAGRLGYTF
few,TRBV5-1,TRBD2,TRBJ2-7,CASSLVPGLAGSYEQYF
-,TRBV10-2,-,TRBJ2-2,CASTRLGQSPAETGELFF
-,TRBV11-2,-,TRBJ2-3,CASSSLRGQSTDTQYF
few,TRBV2,-,TRBJ1-2,CASSDSLKELWSYTF
-,TRBV6-2/TRBV6-3,TRBD1,TRBJ1-5,CASRPPPQRGTGSHANQPQHF
-,TRBV18,-,TRBJ2-1,CASSPKGDSYNEQFF
few,TRBV11-2,TRBD2,TRBJ2-1,CASRALAAKGNEQFF
many,TRBV14,-,TRBJ2-7,CASSQAHGVSEQYF
-,TRBV10-3,TRBD1,TRBJ1-1,CAIRPGQGTEAFF
once,TRBV21-1,-,TRBJ2-2,CASSKRAQYGANTGELFF
few,TRBV10-3,TRBD1,TRBJ2-3,CASRTGADTQYF
few,TRBV3-1,-,TRBJ2-5,CASSQAGLQETQYF
-,TRBV15,-,TRBJ2-6,CATSSWVSRRASGANVLTF
many,TRBV12-3/TRBV12-4,TRBD2,TRBJ2-1,CASTTGLGSYNEQFF
few,TRBV11-2,-,TRBJ1-5,CASSLGTQGNQPQHF
-,TRBV20-1,-,TRBJ1-5,CSARETGWGSNQPQHF
-,TRBV7-8,TRBD1,TRBJ2-3,CASSLARTGNTDTQYF
-,TRBV19,-,TRBJ1-2,CASGGVVYGYTF
many,TRBV7-6,-,TRBJ2-5,CASSLGGSKTETQYF
few,TRBV7-2,-,TRBJ1-1,CASSAYYGAGTEAFF
-,TRBV29-1,-,TRBJ1-2,CSVVEGYGYTF